Below, 10 T cell receptor beta chains from the same sample are listed, as sequenced in a study of T cell responses to AZD1222 COVID-19 vaccine. Repertoires were generated with immunoSEQ multiplex PCR, while TCRdb's copy carries only in-frame clones and drops some. The sample yields approximately 70,000 clones, roughly 87% seen once. The sequences come from peripheral blood, collected on day 0 of AZD1222 vaccination. The receptors shown here come from an adult in good health.

CDR3 sequence: CASSQVDRDNQPQHF. The CDR3 coding sequence is TGCGCCAGCAGCCAAGTAGACAGGGATAATCAGCCCCAGCATTTT. The gene calls are TRBV4-1 and TRBJ1-5; TRBD1 agrees at 7 bases. V was clipped by 1 base and J by 4 bases; unmatched bases: 4. The CDR3 covers 15 residues. CDR1 is MGHRA, CDR2 YSYEKL, per germline.

The J gene is TRBJ2-3, the V gene TRBV27; perhaps TRBD1 as D (6 bases). The germline V gene encodes CDR1 MNHEY and CDR2 SMNVEV (reference sequence). V lost 1 base to trimming and J lost 6 bases, with 8 bases between them. This CDR3 has 13 residues. The CDR3 sequence is CASSLYRADTQYF. DNA of the CDR3: TGTGCCAGCAGTTTATACAGGGCGGATACGCAGTATTTT.

The chain joins TRBV9 to TRBJ1-1; no definite D call. Germline V CDR1 and CDR2: SGDLS, YYNGEE. This CDR3 has 15 amino acids. The V end was cut by 2 bases, the J end by 0 bases, with 11 bases between. The CDR3 reads CASSVSTEMNTEAFF. The CDR3 bases are TGTGCCAGCAGCGTTTCAACAGAAATGAACACTGAAGCTTTCTTT.

This chain joins TRBV6-2 or TRBV6-3 and TRBJ1-1; D remains unclear. The CDR3 spans 16 residues. V lost 6 bases to trimming and J lost 6 bases, with 23 bases between them. CDR1 and CDR2 from the germline V gene are MNHEY and SVGEGT. In DNA, the CDR3 is TGTGCCAGCAGCGACGTCGTTATCCTGGCTTCGTCTGAAGCTTTCTTT. This encodes CASSDVVILASSEAFF.

The chain is built from TRBV7-8 and TRBJ1-1, with D perhaps TRBD1 (6 bases). Trimming left V 0 bases short and J 0 bases short, with 11 bases between. CDR1 and CDR2 from the germline V gene are SGHVS and FQNEAQ. The CDR3 runs to 16 residues. CDR3: CASSLADGQMNTEAFF. CDR3 coding DNA: TGTGCCAGCAGCTTAGCCGACGGACAGATGAACACTGAAGCTTTCTTT.

The chain joins TRBV6-5 to TRBJ2-7; 11 bases align to TRBD2. The germline V gene encodes CDR1 MNHEY and CDR2 SVGAGI. The CDR3 runs to 15 residues. Trimming removed 4 bases from V and 0 bases from J; junction bases left unmatched: 2. The CDR3 bases are TGTGCCAGCAGTTTCCTAGCGGGGGGCTCCTACGAGCAGTACTTC. It translates to CASSFLAGGSYEQYF.

This rearrangement joins TRBV20-1 to TRBJ1-5; tentatively, D is TRBD1 (5 bases). V was cut by 3 bases and J by 5 bases, with 11 bases left in between. This CDR3 contains 13 residues. The germline CDR1 and CDR2 sequences are DFQATT and SNEGSKA (reference sequence). The CDR3 DNA sequence: TGCAGTGCTAGTAGGGGCCGTGATCAGCCCCAGCATTTT. The encoded protein is CSASRGRDQPQHF.

The chain links TRBV5-1 to TRBJ2-3; 7 positions agree with TRBD2. The CDR3 is made up of 14 amino acids. CDR1 and CDR2 from the germline V gene are SGHRS and YFSETQ. The V gene end was trimmed by 5 bases and the J gene end by 3 bases; junction bases not matched to a gene: 6. CDR3 nucleotides: TGCGCCAGCAGATATGACGGGGGGACAGATACGCAGTATTTT. It yields the protein CASRYDGGTDTQYF.

This clone occurred once. The rearrangement joins TRBV19 to TRBJ2-7; D not resolved. The germline gives CDR1 LNHDA, CDR2 SQIVND (reference sequence). The CDR3 consists of 14 residues. V was shortened by 5 bases and J by 2 bases, with 13 bases between the two germline ends. The CDR3 nucleotides are TGTGCCAGTAGTTCCCGCGCAGGAGCCTACGAGCAGTACTTC. It codes for CASSSRAGAYEQYF.

This clone turned up a few times. The V and J genes are TRBV5-1 and TRBJ2-1; 7 positions agree with TRBD2. The CDR3 has 17 amino acids. Germline values: CDR1 SGHRS, CDR2 YFSETQ. Trimming at V came to 0 bases and at J to 5 bases, leaving 11 bases not matched to a gene. The CDR3 sequence is CASSLVPTSQENNEQFF. In DNA, the CDR3 is TGCGCCAGCAGCTTGGTACCGACTAGCCAAGAGAACAATGAGCAGTTCTTC.